This note documents a single T cell receptor beta chain sequence. Its antigen is currently unknown. The primer mix had 60 Vbeta and 13 Jbeta primers. Study processing details: Per a later analysis, the number of unique TCR beta chains was 75 million to 90 million, of which 10 million to 11 million were shared. Some clones are missing from TCRdb's copy, which holds only in-frame ones; the method was immunoSEQ multiplex PCR. V and J calls and clone size are as listed in that table; D and trimming were resolved from the DNA. The table has about 190,000 clones, 81% seen once. J was trimmed by 0 bases and V by 8 bases; bases with no gene match: 14. The CDR3 covers 16 residues. The germline CDR1 and CDR2 sequences are SQVTM and ANQGSEA. The entry originates in a study of cytomegalovirus exposure and HLA in healthy donors. Findings and caveats of the study: Both high specificity and high sensitivity reportedly marked the classifier's diagnosis of cytomegalovirus status. It was confirmed in vitro that three of the CMV-associated chains were specific for CMV antigens. Later, an analysis showed that TCR beta chains associated with HLA were more clonally expanded than others that were equally common.

The receptor comes from a man over 45 in good health and CMV-seronegative. The rearrangement uses TRBV29-1 and TRBJ2-3, with TRBD2 matching 7 bases. Sequences were obtained from PBMCs. The CDR3 sequence: CSLRGKRGFSTDTQYF. In nucleotides, the CDR3 is TGCAGCCTTCGGGGGAAGCGGGGCTTTAGCACAGATACGCAGTATTTT.